This TCR beta chain was recovered during a study of T-cell memory formation after mild COVID-19. About the research overall: TCR clusters were mostly confined to one donor each. Study-wide points: Contracting clones from day 15 to 85 showed balanced CD4/CD8; later expanders favored CD4+. For second-wave clones that peaked at day 37, SARS-CoV-2 specificity went unverified.

Ten or more counts support this clonotype. The antigen is not known. Sample barcodes and UMIs were carried by the TCR alpha and TCR beta cDNA libraries that 5'RACE generated with constant-segment primers. TCRdb called the 5' RACE reads again in MiXCR, with one record for every CDR3 protein. The table shows about 33,000 distinct CDR3 sequences, with under 25% occurring only once. The sequence was collected from an adult who had mild COVID-19 (a few samples of this study predate the infection). Cell type and time point are not known. Input material: PBMCs or a T cell subset sorted from them (not recorded which).

The CDR3 is CASSLTGSPGELFF. DNA for the CDR3: TGTGCCAGCAGTTTAACGGGAAGCCCCGGGGAGCTGTTTTTT. V and J are TRBV27 and TRBJ2-2; TRBD2 might be the D (5 bases). Germline CDR1 reads MNHEY; CDR2 reads SMNVEV (reference sequence). V was shortened by 2 bases and J by 6 bases, with 10 bases between the two germline ends. The CDR3 contains 14 residues.